In its sample, the clone carrying this T cell receptor (beta chain) was seen a few times. Its antigen is not known. The data belong to a study of blood T cells in healthy people across ages. Study-wide results and caveats: More naive CD4+ cells and higher diversity marked long-lived donors relative to aged donors.

Looked up from germline, CDR1 is GTSNPN and CDR2 is SVGIG (reference sequence). Trimming took off 3 bases at V and 2 bases at J, with 11 bases between the two ends. This CDR3 contains 13 residues. The donors, all healthy, were Caucasians living in Russia, aged about 6 to 100. In each sample, at least 6 million PBMCs were isolated. It was with a sample-barcoded 5' primer and a J-beta primer mix that a second PCR of roughly 7 to 11 cycles was run. Every cDNA molecule carried a tag from a template-switch adaptor bearing 12 random nucleotides. A single record per CDR3 protein comes from TCRdb applying MiXCR to the 5' RACE reads. Here the sample spans around 870,000 distinct CDR3 sequences, less than 35% being singletons.

The gene calls are TRBV30 and TRBJ2-7; D is tentatively TRBD1 or TRBD2 (5 bases each). The clonotype comes from a woman older than 75 in good health. Source material: blood. The CDR3 is CAWSNGDPYEQYF. Written as DNA, the CDR3 is TGTGCCTGGAGCAATGGGGACCCCTACGAGCAGTACTTC.